This TCR beta chain was sequenced for a study of T-cell reconstitution after alpha-beta-depleted transplantation in children. Study-level points and caveats: A year had passed since transplant, and T-cell counts and diversity by then came mostly from newly produced T cells. For some patients, TCRbeta diversity was high at day 60 because of recipient T cells and thymic progenitors that survived.

TCRbeta library preparation incorporated unique molecular identifiers. In TCRdb, the PCR reads were re-called with MiXCR into one record per CDR3 protein. The table shows over 150,000 distinct CDR3 sequences, with roughly 7% occurring only once. Germline V lookup: CDR1 SGHRS, CDR2 YFSETQ. V gave up 0 bases and J gave up 3 bases, with 12 bases separating them. The CDR3 has 15 amino acids. This clonotype has ten or more counts. What it binds is unknown. The TCR originated in a boy aged 2 to 10 with acute lymphoblastic leukemia, due to receive a stem cell transplant. This sample comprised PBMCs, obtained before TCRalphabeta/CD19-depleted stem cell transplant. The chain has TRBV5-1 and TRBJ1-1; D is perhaps TRBD1 (5 bases). CDR3 protein: CASSLGPRDDTEAFF. The CDR3 DNA follows: TGCGCCAGCAGCTTGGGACCCAGGGATGACACTGAAGCTTTCTTT.